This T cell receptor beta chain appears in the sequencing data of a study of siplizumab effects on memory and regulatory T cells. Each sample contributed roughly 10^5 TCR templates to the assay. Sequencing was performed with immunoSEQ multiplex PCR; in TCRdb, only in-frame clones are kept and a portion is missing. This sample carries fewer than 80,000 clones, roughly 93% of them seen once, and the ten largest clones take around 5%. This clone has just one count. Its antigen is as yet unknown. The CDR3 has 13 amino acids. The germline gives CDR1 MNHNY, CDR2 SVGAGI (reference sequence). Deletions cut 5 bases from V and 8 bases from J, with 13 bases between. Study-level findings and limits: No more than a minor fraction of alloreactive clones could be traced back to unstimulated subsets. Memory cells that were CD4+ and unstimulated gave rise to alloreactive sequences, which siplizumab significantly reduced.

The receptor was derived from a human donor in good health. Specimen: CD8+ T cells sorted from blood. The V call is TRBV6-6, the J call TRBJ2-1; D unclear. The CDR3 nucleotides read TGTGCCAGCAGTGTGATAGGTGGGGATGAGCAGTTCTTC. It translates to CASSVIGGDEQFF.